This is a list of T cell receptor beta chains from one sample in a study of T cells after yellow fever vaccination. TCRdb processed the 5' RACE reads anew with MiXCR; each CDR3 protein has one entry. The data contain about 340,000 distinct CDR3 sequences, 3% to 4.5% of them singletons. Sequences were derived from PBMCs, sampled 5 days after the yellow fever booster vaccination. Every receptor here comes from a man aged 18 to 30 who received the YFV17D yellow fever vaccine. CDR3s include the opening cysteine and the closing phenylalanine or tryptophan. A D gene is named only where the DNA matches it firmly. For some rows the clone size is stated as once, few or many, or as a class when expanded; others skip it.

clone size	V gene	J gene	D gene	CDR3 DNA	CDR3 protein
few	TRBV6-2/TRBV6-3	TRBJ2-1	-	TGTGCCAGCACCAAAACTAGAAACCTGAACAATGAGCAGTTCTTC	CASTKTRNLNNEQFF
many	TRBV27	TRBJ2-7	-	TGTGCCAGCAGTCCGCACAACTCCTACGAGCAGTACTTC	CASSPHNSYEQYF
-	TRBV11-3	TRBJ1-1	-	TGTGCCAGCAGCCGAGGGTTTGGGACTGAAGCTTTCTTT	CASSRGFGTEAFF
-	TRBV6-5	TRBJ2-3	-	TGTGCCAGCAGCTCCCCCGCGGGTAGTCCAGATACGCAGTATTTT	CASSSPAGSPDTQYF
many	TRBV5-1	TRBJ1-1	-	TGCGCCAGCAGTATGGTGGTCGGCATGAACACTGAAGCTTTCTTT	CASSMVVGMNTEAFF
-	TRBV30	TRBJ1-2	-	TGTGCCTGGAGTACACGGACCCGCGGTGGCTACACCTTC	CAWSTRTRGGYTF
-	TRBV12-3/TRBV12-4	TRBJ2-6	-	TGTGCCAGCAGTTTTTTGGCCGGGGCCAACGTCCTGACTTTC	CASSFLAGANVLTF
-	TRBV11-3	TRBJ2-5	TRBD2	TGTGCCAGCAGCTTGTTCACTCAGCCTAGCGGGGGCCTCCAAGAGACCCAGTACTTC	CASSLFTQPSGGLQETQYF
many	TRBV7-2	TRBJ1-2	-	TGTGCCAGCAGCATGAAGACAGCCGCTAACTATGGCTACACCTTC	CASSMKTAANYGYTF
few	TRBV5-1	TRBJ2-3	-	TGCGCCAGCAGCTTGCCGGGGGCTGGAGATACGCAGTATTTT	CASSLPGAGDTQYF
few	TRBV20-1	TRBJ1-2	-	TGCAGTGTCCCGGTCGGGACGGTGAACTATGGCTACACCTTC	CSVPVGTVNYGYTF
few	TRBV7-9	TRBJ1-5	-	TGTGCCAGCAGCCGAGGATTTCAGCCCCAGCATTTT	CASSRGFQPQHF
few	TRBV20-1	TRBJ1-2	TRBD1	TGCAGTGCTGGTGGGGGACAGGGATACTATGGCTACACCTTC	CSAGGGQGYYGYTF
many	TRBV5-1	TRBJ1-1	-	TGCGCCAGCAGCTTGGAAGCAGGGAGCACTGAAGCTTTCTTT	CASSLEAGSTEAFF
few	TRBV4-1	TRBJ1-2	-	TGCGCCAGCAGCCAAGATGGGGGGGTTTTGAAGCTAGCTAACTATGGCTACACCTTC	CASSQDGGVLKLANYGYTF
once	TRBV9	TRBJ1-2	-	TGTGCCAGCTGCGTAGCTGTAGGGGCTAACTATGGCTACACCTTC	CASCVAVGANYGYTF
once	TRBV4-1	TRBJ2-1	TRBD2	TGCGCCAGCAGCCAAGGTAGAGCGGGGGTCCAGAGGAGTGAGCAGTTCTTC	CASSQGRAGVQRSEQFF
few	TRBV20-1	TRBJ2-2	-	TGCAGTGCTAGGGGTACTAAAGGAGCTCAAGGAACCCGGGAGGGGGAGCTGTTTTTT	CSARGTKGAQGTREGELFF
-	TRBV7-2	TRBJ1-5	-	TGTGCCAGCAGCTTTCGGGCAGCTTTAAATCAGCCCCAGCATTTT	CASSFRAALNQPQHF
many	TRBV12-3/TRBV12-4	TRBJ2-1	TRBD2	TGTGCCAGCAGTTTTCTGACTAGCGGGTTAAGAAATGAGCAGTTCTTC	CASSFLTSGLRNEQFF
many	TRBV30	TRBJ2-1	-	TGTGCCTGGAGTGTAATGGGCGTTGAGCAGTTCTTC	CAWSVMGVEQFF
few	TRBV10-3	TRBJ2-2	-	TGTGCCATCAGACGACAGGGAGGCGCCGGGGAGCTGTTTTTT	CAIRRQGGAGELFF
many	TRBV11-2	TRBJ2-3	-	TGTGCCAGCAGCTGGGCAGATACGCAGTATTTT	CASSWADTQYF
few	TRBV29-1	TRBJ2-3	-	TGCAGCGCCGTCGCCGGGACTAGCACAGATACGCAGTATTTT	CSAVAGTSTDTQYF
few	TRBV9	TRBJ2-6	-	TGTGCCAGCAGCGCCCGGGACTGGTTCTCTGGGGCCAACGTCCTGACTTTC	CASSARDWFSGANVLTF
-	TRBV7-2	TRBJ1-6	-	TGTGCCAGCAGCTTTGCAGGGGAAGGGTCACCCCTCCAATTT	CASSFAGEGSPLQF
few	TRBV5-4	TRBJ1-2	TRBD1	TGTGCCAGCAGCCCGAGACAGGGGGGAAAGTACGGCTACACCTTC	CASSPRQGGKYGYTF
-	TRBV5-1	TRBJ2-1	TRBD2	TGCGCCAGCAGCTTGGACGTAGCGGGGGGCTACAATGAGCAGTTCTTC	CASSLDVAGGYNEQFF
-	TRBV5-5	TRBJ2-4	-	TGTGCCAGCAGCTCGTGGGGGGCGTGGGACATTCAGTACTTC	CASSSWGAWDIQYF
few	TRBV5-5	TRBJ2-5	TRBD1	TGTGCCAGCAGCCATTCCGGGACAGGGGGGGAGACCCAGTACTTC	CASSHSGTGGETQYF
few	TRBV5-1	TRBJ2-2	-	TGCGCCAGCAGCTTCCGACAGTCGGAGGGGGAGCTGTTTTTT	CASSFRQSEGELFF
few	TRBV30	TRBJ1-2	-	TGTGCCTGGAGTCAGCAGAACTATGGCTACACCTTC	CAWSQQNYGYTF
-	TRBV3-1	TRBJ2-5	-	TGTGCCAGCAGCCAAGAAACAATCCACCAAGAGACCCAGTACTTC	CASSQETIHQETQYF
many	TRBV5-1	TRBJ1-1	TRBD1	TGCGCCAGCAGCTTGGAGTTGGGGACAGGAGGCATGAACACTGAAGCTTTCTTT	CASSLELGTGGMNTEAFF
many	TRBV6-5	TRBJ1-1	-	TGTGCCAGCTTTCAATCGGAGAACACTGAAGCTTTCTTT	CASFQSENTEAFF
-	TRBV28	TRBJ2-2	-	TGTGCCAGCACGGGTGCGAACACCGGGGAGCTGTTTTTT	CASTGANTGELFF
many	TRBV11-3	TRBJ1-1	-	TGTGCCAGCAGCTTAGGTGGGGGTTGGAACACTGAAGCTTTCTTT	CASSLGGGWNTEAFF
-	TRBV7-3	TRBJ1-2	TRBD1	TGTGCCAGCAGCCCAGGGACAGCAGAATATGGCTACACCTTC	CASSPGTAEYGYTF
-	TRBV28	TRBJ2-2	-	TGTGCCAGCACCACCTCAGGGGCCAACACCGGGGAGCTGTTTTTT	CASTTSGANTGELFF
-	TRBV9	TRBJ2-5	TRBD1	TGTGCCAGCAGCGTCGGGACAGGGTCCCGACAAGAGACCCAGTACTTC	CASSVGTGSRQETQYF